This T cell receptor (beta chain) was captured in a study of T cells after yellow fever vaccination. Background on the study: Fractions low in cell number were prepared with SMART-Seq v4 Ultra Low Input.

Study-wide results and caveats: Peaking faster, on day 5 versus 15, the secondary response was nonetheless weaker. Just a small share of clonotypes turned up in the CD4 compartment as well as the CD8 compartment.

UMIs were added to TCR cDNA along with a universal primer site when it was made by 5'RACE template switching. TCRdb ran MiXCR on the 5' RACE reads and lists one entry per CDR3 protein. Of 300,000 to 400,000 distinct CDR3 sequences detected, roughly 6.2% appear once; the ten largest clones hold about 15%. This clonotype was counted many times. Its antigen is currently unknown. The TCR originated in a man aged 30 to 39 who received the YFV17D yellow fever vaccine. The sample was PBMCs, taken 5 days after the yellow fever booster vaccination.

The CDR3 DNA is TGTGCCAGCAGCTTAATACCTTCCGCAGCAAAGACCGGGGAGCTGTTTTTT. Its translation is CASSLIPSAAKTGELFF. This chain connects TRBV7-3 to TRBJ2-2; D is unresolved. V lost 1 base, J lost 5 bases, and 17 bases lay in between. The CDR3 is made up of 17 amino acids. Germline V gene sequence: CDR1 SGHTA, CDR2 FQGTGA.